This T cell receptor beta chain was sequenced for a study of beta chain features in type 1 diabetes. Germline CDR1 and CDR2: SGHTS and YDEGEE. This CDR3 contains 16 residues. V was trimmed by 9 bases and J by 1 base, leaving 19 bases between them. Sequenced material consisted of expressed TCRB transcripts (all of the isolated RNA was reverse transcribed). Here immunoSEQ multiplex PCR was the method, and the copy in TCRdb shows in-frame clones only, minus some. The data show 130,000 to 150,000 clones, with about 8.7% seen just once and 0.68% held by the top ten. This chain joins TRBV5-8 and TRBJ2-2; no definite D call. The sequence came from a man aged 18 to 30 in good health. What was sequenced was central memory CD4+ T cells from blood. The CDR3 here is CATIRSGLKNTGELFF. The CDR3 DNA reads TGTGCCACGATACGGAGTGGTCTAAAGAACACCGGGGAGCTGTTTTTT.